This T cell receptor beta chain stems from a study of T cell responses to AZD1222 COVID-19 vaccine. CDR3 length: 11 amino acids. V was pared by 5 bases and J by 7 bases, with 7 bases between. Germline CDR1 reads KGHDR; CDR2 reads SFDVKD. Findings of the study overall: Just a handful of people given AZD1222 tested seropositive at baseline. Repertoire collection took place solely once the T cell response had peaked. White British people made up most donors, females outnumbered males, and clonal diversity was possibly underestimated.

Assay: immunoSEQ multiplex PCR; the TCRdb copy retains only in-frame clones and omits some. There are about 130,000 clones in the sample; 70% to 90% occur only once, and roughly 12% lies in the top ten. On this clone itself: Its antigen is still unknown.

The sample in question was peripheral blood, obtained on day 0 of AZD1222 vaccination. The TCR sequence derives from an adult in good health. The chain is built from TRBV24-1 and TRBJ2-5; D remains unclear. In DNA form, the CDR3 reads TGTGCCACCAGTGGCGACGGGACCCAGTACTTC. It yields the protein CATSGDGTQYF.